This T cell receptor beta chain derives from a study of blood T cell repertoires in COVID-19. At the level of the study: COVID-19 samples from acute and convalescent phases originated in the United States, Italy and Spain. The analysed material was cDNA or gDNA that came from T cells, B-cell-depleted T cells, or PBMCs.

The authors' processing: Estimated nucleated cell counts came from reference gene primer amplification. TCRdb's table, derived via immunoSEQ multiplex PCR, lists solely in-frame clones and lacks some. V and J calls and clone size are as listed in that table; D and trimming were resolved from the DNA. The data contain roughly 140,000 clones, under 85% of them singletons. The CDR3 contains 16 residues. J lost 6 bases, V lost 3 bases, and 10 bases had no gene match. Germline loops: CDR1 MNHNS, CDR2 SASEGT. The genes are TRBV6-1 and TRBJ2-7; 11 nucleotides match TRBD1. This TCR derives from a human donor in a cohort sampled during active COVID-19. Sequenced material: peripheral blood. The CDR3, as DNA: TGTGCCAGCAGTGAGGGACAGGGGGTCCCCGGTGGCGAGCAGTACTTC. It encodes CASSEGQGVPGGEQYF.